The TCR beta chain described here comes from a study of CD8 T cells in Susac syndrome. CDR1 is LGHNA, CDR2 YSLEER, per germline. The CDR3 spans 14 residues. Trimming pared 4 bases from V and 3 bases from J, leaving 13 bases between. Random hexamers served to reverse transcribe roughly 0.5 to 1 ug RNA. An immunoSEQ multiplex PCR generated amplified TCR beta CDR3 products spanning 54 Vbeta and 13 Jbeta. One entry per CDR3 protein results from TCRdb running MiXCR on the immunoSEQ multiplex PCR reads. Of around 71,000 distinct CDR3 sequences in the sample, under 96% were seen once. Sequencing of TCR beta was undertaken in CD8+ and CD4+ T cells derived from blood.

Sequencing used CD4+ T cells from PBMCs. This TCR came from a human donor with multiple sclerosis. The rearrangement uses TRBV4-3 and TRBJ2-7; tentative D call: TRBD2 (6 bases). This chain's CDR3 is CASSPGVGFYEQYF. The CDR3, as DNA: TGCGCCAGCAGCCCGGGGGTGGGATTCTACGAGCAGTACTTC.